This record looks at one TCR beta chain sequence and its context. No antigen is known for it. Within one base of it there is no much larger clone, and no base qualities were kept. Preparation of the library involved the immunoSEQ multiplex PCR assay. The immuneACCESS repertoire file appears here via TCRdb, limited to in-frame rearrangements. These files lack a portion of the clones; in checked studies, under half of the deficit traces to unresolved V genes, and the cause of the others is not known. Across this sample there are around 130,000 clones, with 85% to 95% seen only once. Jointly, the top ten make up about 1.7% of the sample. Trimming at the junction amounts to 6 bases on V and 7 bases on J, and the germline ends lie 9 bases apart. The CDR3 starts with the cysteine, ends with the phenylalanine, and has 11 residues. The retained sequence is limited to the CDR3, 33 bases, with the frame set at the first base. From the germline V gene, CDR1 is MNHEY and CDR2 is SVGAGI.

This entry comes from a study of control samples from healthy donors and cancer patients (dated by TCRdb to the early 2020s). The receptor comes from a man between 45 and 60 years old with head and neck cancer. The material sequenced was PBMCs. The chain links TRBV6-5 with TRBJ1-2; the best D guess is TRBD1, with 6 bases matching. The sequence in DNA is TGTGCCAGCAGCGTAGGGGGTGGCTACACCTTC. Its amino acids are CASSVGGGYTF.